The entry that follows covers one T cell receptor beta chain sequence. This specimen belongs to a study of OX40 agonist ivuxolimab in advanced cancers. Germline-derived CDR1 and CDR2 are MNHNS and SASEGT. V lost 5 bases and J lost 0, with 10 bases in between. The CDR3 has 14 amino acids. The data were produced by immunoSEQ multiplex PCR, yet TCRdb's version contains in-frame clones alone and is incomplete. The table records approximately 74,000 clones, approximately 83% of them present only once. Source: CD4+ or CD8+ T cells sorted from blood, taken in a trial of the OX40 agonist ivuxolimab. This chain joins TRBV6-1 and TRBJ1-2, with a tentative D call TRBD1 (6 bases). The sequence was collected from an adult with an advanced solid tumor such as melanoma, head and neck, liver or kidney cancer. The DNA for the CDR3 is TGTGCCAGCAGTACCGGGACATCTAACTATGGCTACACCTTC. It is translated as CASSTGTSNYGYTF.